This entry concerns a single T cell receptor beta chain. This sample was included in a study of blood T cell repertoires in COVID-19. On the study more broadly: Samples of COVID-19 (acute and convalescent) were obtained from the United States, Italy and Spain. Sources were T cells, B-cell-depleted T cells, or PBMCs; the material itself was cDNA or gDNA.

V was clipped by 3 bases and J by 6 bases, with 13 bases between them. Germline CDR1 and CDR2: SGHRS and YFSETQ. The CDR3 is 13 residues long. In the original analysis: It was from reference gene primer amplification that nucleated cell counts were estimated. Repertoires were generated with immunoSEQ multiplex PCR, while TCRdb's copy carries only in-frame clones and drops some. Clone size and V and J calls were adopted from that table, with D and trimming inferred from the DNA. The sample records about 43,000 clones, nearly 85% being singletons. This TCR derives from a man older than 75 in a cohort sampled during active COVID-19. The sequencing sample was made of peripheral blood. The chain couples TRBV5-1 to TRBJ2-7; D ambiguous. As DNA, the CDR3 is TGCGCCAGCAGCTCGGGTCGAGGCGGCGAGCAGTACTTC. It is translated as CASSSGRGGEQYF.